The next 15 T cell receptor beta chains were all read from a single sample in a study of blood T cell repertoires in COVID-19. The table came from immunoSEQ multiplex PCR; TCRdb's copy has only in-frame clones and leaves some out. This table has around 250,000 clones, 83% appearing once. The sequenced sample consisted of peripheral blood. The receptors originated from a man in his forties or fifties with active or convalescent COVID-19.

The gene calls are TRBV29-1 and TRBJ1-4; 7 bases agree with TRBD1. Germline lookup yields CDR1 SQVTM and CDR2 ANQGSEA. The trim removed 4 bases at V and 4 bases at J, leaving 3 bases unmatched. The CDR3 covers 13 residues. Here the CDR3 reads CSVAGQSNEKLFF. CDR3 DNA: TGCAGCGTTGCGGGACAGAGTAATGAAAAACTGTTTTTT.

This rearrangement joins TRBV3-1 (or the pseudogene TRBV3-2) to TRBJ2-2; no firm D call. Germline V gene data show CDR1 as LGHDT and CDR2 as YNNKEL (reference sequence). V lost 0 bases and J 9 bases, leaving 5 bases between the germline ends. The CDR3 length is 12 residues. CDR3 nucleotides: TGTGCCAGCAGCCAAGAGGGCCGGGAGCTGTTTTTT. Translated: CASSQEGRELFF.

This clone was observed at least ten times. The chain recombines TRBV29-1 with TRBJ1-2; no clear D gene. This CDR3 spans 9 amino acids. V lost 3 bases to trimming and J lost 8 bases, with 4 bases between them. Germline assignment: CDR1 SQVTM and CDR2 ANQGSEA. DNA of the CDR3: TGCAGCGTTGAGGGCGGCTACACCTTC. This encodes CSVEGGYTF.

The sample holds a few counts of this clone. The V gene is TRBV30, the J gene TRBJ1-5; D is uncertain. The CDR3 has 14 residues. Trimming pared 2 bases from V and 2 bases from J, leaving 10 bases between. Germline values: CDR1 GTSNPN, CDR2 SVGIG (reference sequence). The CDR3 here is CAWSPQLGNQPQHF. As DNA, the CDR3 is TGTGCCTGGAGTCCCCAACTTGGCAATCAGCCCCAGCATTTT.

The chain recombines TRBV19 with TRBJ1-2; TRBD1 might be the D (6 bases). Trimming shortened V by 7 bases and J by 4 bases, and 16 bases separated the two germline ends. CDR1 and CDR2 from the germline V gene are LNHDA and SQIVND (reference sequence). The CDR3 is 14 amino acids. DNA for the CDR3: TGTGCCAGTAATCATCCCGGGGGGCGCTATGGCTACACCTTC. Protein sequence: CASNHPGGRYGYTF. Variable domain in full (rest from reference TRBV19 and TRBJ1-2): DGGITQSPKYLFRKEGQNVTLSCEQNLNHDAMYWYRQDPGQGLRLIYYSQIVNDFQKGDIAEGYSVSREKKESFPLTVTSAQKNPTAFYLCASNHPGGRYGYTFGSGTRLTVV.

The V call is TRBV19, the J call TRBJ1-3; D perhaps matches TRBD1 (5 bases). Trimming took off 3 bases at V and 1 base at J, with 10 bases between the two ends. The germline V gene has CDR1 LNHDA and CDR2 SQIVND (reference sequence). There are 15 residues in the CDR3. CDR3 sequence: CASSMVGGSGNTIYF. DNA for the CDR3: TGTGCCAGTAGTATGGTCGGGGGATCTGGAAACACCATATATTTT.

Written as DNA, the CDR3 is TGTGCCAGCAGCGCAAGGACAGGGGCCGGGAACACTAATGAAAAACTGTTTTTT. Translated, it gives CASSARTGAGNTNEKLFF. The chain is built from TRBV9 and TRBJ1-4, with 9 bases matching TRBD1. Per germline, CDR1 SGDLS and CDR2 YYNGEE. The V and J ends lost 3 bases and 2 bases, in that order; junction bases with no gene match: 11. CDR3 size: 18 residues. The full variable domain, rest sourced from reference TRBV9 and TRBJ1-4, is DSGVTQTPKHLITATGQRVTLRCSPRSGDLSVYWYQQSLDQGLQFLIQYYNGEERAKGNILERFSAQQFPDLHSELNLSSLELGDSALYFCASSARTGAGNTNEKLFFGSGTQLSVL.

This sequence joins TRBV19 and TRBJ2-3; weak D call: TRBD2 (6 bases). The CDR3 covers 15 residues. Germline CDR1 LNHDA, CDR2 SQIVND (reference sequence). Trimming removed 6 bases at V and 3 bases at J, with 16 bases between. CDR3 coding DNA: TGTGCCAGTAGGGTGGGGCTAGCGTCAACAGATACGCAGTATTTT. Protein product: CASRVGLASTDTQYF. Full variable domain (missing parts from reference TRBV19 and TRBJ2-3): DGGITQSPKYLFRKEGQNVTLSCEQNLNHDAMYWYRQDPGQGLRLIYYSQIVNDFQKGDIAEGYSVSREKKESFPLTVTSAQKNPTAFYLCASRVGLASTDTQYFGPGTRLTVL.

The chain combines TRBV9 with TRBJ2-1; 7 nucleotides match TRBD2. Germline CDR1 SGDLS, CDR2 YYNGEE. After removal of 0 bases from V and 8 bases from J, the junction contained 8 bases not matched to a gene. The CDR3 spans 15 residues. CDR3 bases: TGTGCCAGCAGCGTAGGGGCGGGAGCGAGGGATGAGCAGTTCTTC. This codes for CASSVGAGARDEQFF.

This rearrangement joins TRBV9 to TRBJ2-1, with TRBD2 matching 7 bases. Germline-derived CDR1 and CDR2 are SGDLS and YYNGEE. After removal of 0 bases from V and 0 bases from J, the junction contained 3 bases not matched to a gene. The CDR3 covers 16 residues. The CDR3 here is CASSVGGGSSYNEQFF. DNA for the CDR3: TGTGCCAGCAGCGTAGGGGGCGGGAGCTCCTACAATGAGCAGTTCTTC.

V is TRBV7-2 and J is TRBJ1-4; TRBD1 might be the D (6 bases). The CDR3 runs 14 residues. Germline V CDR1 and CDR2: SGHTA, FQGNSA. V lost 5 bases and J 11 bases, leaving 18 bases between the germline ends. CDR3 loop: CASSVGTGSLKLFF. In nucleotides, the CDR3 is TGTGCCAGCAGCGTGGGCACAGGGTCCCTGAAACTGTTTTTT.

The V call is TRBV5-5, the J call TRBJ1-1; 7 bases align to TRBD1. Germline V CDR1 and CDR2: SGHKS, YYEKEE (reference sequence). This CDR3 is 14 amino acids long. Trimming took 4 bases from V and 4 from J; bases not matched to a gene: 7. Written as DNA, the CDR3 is TGTGCCAGCAGCGTGGACAGGACCCTCACTGAAGCTTTCTTT. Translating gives CASSVDRTLTEAFF.

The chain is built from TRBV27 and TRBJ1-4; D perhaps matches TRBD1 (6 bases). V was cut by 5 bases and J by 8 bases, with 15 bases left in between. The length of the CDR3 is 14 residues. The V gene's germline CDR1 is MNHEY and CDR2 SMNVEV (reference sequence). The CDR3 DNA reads TGTGCCAGCAGTCCAGGGGTGGGTGTCGAAAAACTGTTTTTT. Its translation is CASSPGVGVEKLFF.

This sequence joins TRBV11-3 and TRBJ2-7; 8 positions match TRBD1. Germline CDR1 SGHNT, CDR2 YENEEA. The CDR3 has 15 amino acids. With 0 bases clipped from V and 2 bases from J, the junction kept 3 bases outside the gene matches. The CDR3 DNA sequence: TGTGCCAGCAGCTTAGAGGGGACAGGCACCTACGAGCAGTACTTC. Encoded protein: CASSLEGTGTYEQYF.

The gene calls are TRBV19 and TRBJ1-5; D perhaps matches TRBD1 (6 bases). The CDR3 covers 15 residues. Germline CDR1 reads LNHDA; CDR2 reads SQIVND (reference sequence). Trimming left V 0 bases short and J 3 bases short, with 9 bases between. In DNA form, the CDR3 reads TGTGCCAGTAGTATAGACACAGGGTACAATCAGCCCCAGCATTTT. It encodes CASSIDTGYNQPQHF.